The 20 T cell receptor beta chains below all came from one sample that was sequenced in a study of OX40 agonist ivuxolimab in advanced cancers. Profiling relied on immunoSEQ multiplex PCR, and the TCRdb table lists in-frame clones only, not all of them. The sample consists of under 70,000 clones, 86% of them appearing once. Sequenced material: CD4+ or CD8+ T cells sorted from blood, taken in a trial of the OX40 agonist ivuxolimab. These TCRs come from an adult with an advanced solid tumor such as melanoma, head and neck, liver or kidney cancer.

This chain joins TRBV4-1 and TRBJ2-7; no reliable D call. The CDR3 is 13 residues long. The germline CDR1 and CDR2 sequences are MGHRA and YSYEKL. The germline V and J ends were trimmed by 0 bases and 4 bases, with 7 bases remaining between them. For the CDR3, the DNA is TGCGCCAGCAGCCAAGAGGCAGAGTACGAGCAGTACTTC. Its protein product is CASSQEAEYEQYF.

The gene calls are TRBV6-5 and TRBJ2-5, with D maybe TRBD2 (6 bases). Germline V CDR1 and CDR2: MNHEY, SVGAGI. The ends were cut back, 7 bases at V and 1 base at J, with 7 bases in the middle. The CDR3 consists of 12 residues. This CDR3 is CASTGGQETQYF. Written as DNA, the CDR3 is TGTGCCAGCACCGGGGGCCAAGAGACCCAGTACTTC.

As regards this clone: Other nucleotide sequences in the sample specify the same CDR3. The chain has TRBV5-1 and TRBJ2-5; D remains unclear. The DNA end is a closer match to TRBJ2-7, so the J assignment may be wrong. Germline-derived CDR1 and CDR2 are SGHRS and YFSETQ. The CDR3 covers 11 residues. CDR3 residues: CASSFLYEQYF. In DNA, the CDR3 is TGCGCCAGCAGCTTCCTCTACGAGCAGTACTTC.

The chain carries TRBV29-1 and TRBJ1-3; TRBD1 aligns across 8 bases. V dropped 7 bases and J dropped 9; count of bases not matched to a gene: 14. The CDR3 consists of 14 residues. Germline V gene data show CDR1 as SQVTM and CDR2 as ANQGSEA. CDR3 nucleotides: TGCAGCGCCCAATTGGGACAGGCCCTGGGCACCATATATTTT. Translation gives CSAQLGQALGTIYF.

This clone was observed a few times. This chain links TRBV27 with TRBJ2-1, with D unclear. Germline V lookup: CDR1 MNHEY, CDR2 SMNVEV (reference sequence). V was pared by 5 bases and J by 0 bases, with 8 bases between. CDR3 length equals 14 residues. Here the CDR3 reads CASSERLSYNEQFF. Here the CDR3 DNA reads TGTGCCAGCAGTGAACGTCTCTCCTACAATGAGCAGTTCTTC.

This clone was seen once. Written as DNA, the CDR3 is TGTGCCAGCAGCCTCTTCTTATACGAGCAGTACTTC. It is translated as CASSLFLYEQYF. The V and J genes are TRBV28 and TRBJ2-7, with no clear D. Germline CDR1 reads MDHEN; CDR2 reads SYDVKM. This CDR3 is built from 12 residues. V lost 6 bases to trimming and J lost 4 bases, with 10 bases between them.

This sequence joins TRBV2 and TRBJ1-2; TRBD1 matches at 7 bases. This CDR3 comprises 12 residues. Trimming took 9 bases from V and 3 from J; bases not matched to a gene: 4. The germline V gene encodes CDR1 SNHLY and CDR2 FYNNEI. The CDR3 reads CARLDRDYGYTF. CDR3 DNA sequence: TGTGCCAGACTCGACAGGGACTATGGCTACACCTTC.

The chain has TRBV4-1 and TRBJ2-7; D is uncertain. The CDR3 is 14 amino acids. The germline CDR1 and CDR2 sequences are MGHRA and YSYEKL. The V gene lost 0 bases and the J gene lost 4 bases, with 10 bases spanning the gap. Written as DNA, the CDR3 is TGCGCCAGCAGCCAAGAGCCGGGCAGTTACGAGCAGTACTTC. Translating gives CASSQEPGSYEQYF.

The chain uses TRBV5-6 and TRBJ1-1; D unresolved. This CDR3 spans 13 amino acids. Trimming stripped 6 bases from V and 0 bases from J, with 9 bases between. Germline loops: CDR1 SGHDT, CDR2 YYEEEE. The CDR3 coding sequence is TGTGCCAGCACTGCCCCGCTGAACACTGAAGCTTTCTTT. Its protein is CASTAPLNTEAFF.

The V gene is TRBV11-3, the J gene TRBJ2-7; D possibly corresponds to TRBD1 (7 bases). Germline V gives CDR1 SGHNT, CDR2 YENEEA. The CDR3 totals 16 residues. Trimming stripped 4 bases from V and 5 bases from J, with 21 bases between. The CDR3 DNA reads TGTGCCAGCAGCTCGCGGGCAGGGGGGAGAGATCACGAGCAGTACTTC. Residues: CASSSRAGGRDHEQYF.

V gene TRBV27 combines with J gene TRBJ2-3; TRBD1 matches 8 bases. The V segment lost 8 bases and the J segment 0 bases; nucleotides outside the gene matches: 4. Germline V gives CDR1 MNHEY, CDR2 SMNVEV (reference sequence). CDR3 length equals 14 residues. CDR3 nucleotide sequence: TGTGCCAGCGGGGACAGGACTAGCACAGATACGCAGTATTTT. Translated, it gives CASGDRTSTDTQYF.

The V gene is TRBV2, the J gene TRBJ2-4; D is ambiguous. Germline CDR1 SNHLY, CDR2 FYNNEI. This CDR3 has 15 amino acids. Trimming pared 6 bases from V and 5 bases from J, leaving 17 bases between. This CDR3 reads CASRSSWQRENIQYF. In DNA, the CDR3 is TGTGCCAGCAGGAGCTCGTGGCAGAGAGAAAACATTCAGTACTTC.

V and J are TRBV4-1 and TRBJ1-1; 11 nucleotides line up with TRBD1. J gave up 1 base and V 3 bases, and 4 bases lay outside the gene matches. Germline assignment: CDR1 MGHRA and CDR2 YSYEKL. This CDR3 contains 16 residues. The CDR3 DNA reads TGCGCCAGCAGCCACAGGACAGGGGGCGCGAACACTGAAGCTTTCTTT. As protein: CASSHRTGGANTEAFF.

This chain links TRBV29-1 with TRBJ1-2; a possible D gene is TRBD1 (6 bases). Germline assignment: CDR1 SQVTM and CDR2 ANQGSEA. The CDR3 consists of 14 residues. V lost 6 bases and J 4 bases, leaving 18 bases between the germline ends. CDR3 nucleotide sequence: TGCAGCGTCGACACAGGGTTGGGGGCCTATGGCTACACCTTC. Its protein product is CSVDTGLGAYGYTF.

The chain joins TRBV6-5 to TRBJ1-4, with TRBD1 matching over 9 bases. The V gene end was trimmed by 6 bases and the J gene end by 4 bases; junction bases not matched to a gene: 0. The CDR3 consists of 13 residues. Per the germline V gene, CDR1 is MNHEY and CDR2 is SVGAGI. This chain's CDR3 is CASRGQGNEKLFF. The DNA for the CDR3 is TGTGCCAGCAGGGGACAGGGTAATGAAAAACTGTTTTTT.

The genes are TRBV7-6 and TRBJ2-1, with TRBD1 matching 8 bases. V lost 1 base, J lost 6 bases, and 2 bases stayed unmatched. The CDR3 covers 14 residues. Looked up from germline, CDR1 is SGHVS and CDR2 is FNYEAQ. CDR3 sequence reads: CASSLGTGGNEQFF. CDR3 nucleotides: TGTGCCAGCAGCTTAGGAACAGGGGGCAATGAGCAGTTCTTC.

The chain joins TRBV7-9 to TRBJ1-2, with a possible D match to TRBD1 (6 bases). Trimming left V 3 bases short and J 4 bases short, with 12 bases between. Germline lookup yields CDR1 SEHNR and CDR2 FQNEAQ (reference sequence). CDR3 length: 14 amino acids. The CDR3 coding sequence is TGTGCCAGCAGCTTGGTGGTACAGGGCTATGGCTACACCTTC. This codes for CASSLVVQGYGYTF. Full variable domain (missing parts from reference TRBV7-9 and TRBJ1-2): DTGVSQNPRHKITKRGQNVTFRCDPISEHNRLYWYRQTLGQGPEFLTYFQNEAQLEKSRLLSDRFSAERPKGSFSTLEIQRTEQGDSAMYLCASSLVVQGYGYTFGSGTRLTVV.

The rearrangement links TRBV29-1 to TRBJ1-4, with 10 bases aligning to TRBD1. Per germline, CDR1 SQVTM and CDR2 ANQGSEA. Trimming cost V 6 bases and J 8 bases; bases outside gene matches: 6. This CDR3 has 13 residues. This CDR3 reads CSVDRGDREKLFF. In DNA form, the CDR3 reads TGCAGCGTGGACAGGGGGGATCGGGAAAAACTGTTTTTT.

A single count supports this clone. Since the CDR3 does not end with the conserved phenylalanine or tryptophan, this likely comes from a read error. It is unclear where the CDR3 begins or ends on the DNA, so no DNA is shown, and the CDR3 is as TCRdb lists it. The rearrangement joins TRBV28 to TRBJ2-7; the table's D call, TRBD2, was not checked against the DNA. The CDR3 has 11 amino acids, counting both end residues. Germline V gene sequence: CDR1 MDHEN, CDR2 SYDVKM. The CDR3 sequence is CASSPGRGFTL.

V gene TRBV4-1 combines with J gene TRBJ2-5; tentative D call: TRBD2 (5 bases). This CDR3 contains 15 residues. Trimming cost V 0 bases and J 4 bases, with 12 bases left between them. CDR1 MGHRA and CDR2 YSYEKL come from the germline V gene. CDR3 coding DNA: TGCGCCAGCAGCCAAGATAGGTACAGCGGAGAGACCCAGTACTTC. This gives the protein CASSQDRYSGETQYF.